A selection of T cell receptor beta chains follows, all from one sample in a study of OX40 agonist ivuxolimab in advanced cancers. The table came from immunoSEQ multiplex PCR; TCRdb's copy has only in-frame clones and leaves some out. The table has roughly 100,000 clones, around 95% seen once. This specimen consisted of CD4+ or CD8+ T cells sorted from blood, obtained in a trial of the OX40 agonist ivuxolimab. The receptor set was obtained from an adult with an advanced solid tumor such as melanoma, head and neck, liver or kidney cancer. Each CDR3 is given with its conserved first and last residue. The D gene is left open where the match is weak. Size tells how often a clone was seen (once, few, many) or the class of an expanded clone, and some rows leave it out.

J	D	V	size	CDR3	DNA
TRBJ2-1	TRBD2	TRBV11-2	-	CASSLGTSERSSYNEQFF	TGTGCCAGCAGCTTGGGGACTAGCGAAAGGAGCTCCTACAATGAGCAGTTCTTC
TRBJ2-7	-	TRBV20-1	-	CKTDSSYEQYF	TGCAAAACGGACAGTAGCTACGAGCAGTACTTC
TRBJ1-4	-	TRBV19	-	CASSPSAGQYEKLFF	TGTGCCAGTAGTCCCTCAGCAGGGCAGTATGAAAAACTGTTTTTT
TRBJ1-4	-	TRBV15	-	CATSETGVGEKLFF	TGTGCCACCAGCGAGACGGGGGTAGGAGAAAAACTGTTTTTT
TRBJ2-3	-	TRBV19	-	CASSIGVSSGTDTQYF	TGTGCCAGTAGTATAGGGGTTAGCTCAGGCACAGATACGCAGTATTTT
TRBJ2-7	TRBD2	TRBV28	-	CASRPQLAGWSYEQYF	TGTGCCAGCAGACCCCAACTAGCGGGCTGGTCCTACGAGCAGTACTTC
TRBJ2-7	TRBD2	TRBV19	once	CASSIRGGDEQYF	TGTGCCAGTAGTATTAGGGGAGGGGACGAGCAGTACTTC
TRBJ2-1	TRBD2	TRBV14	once	CASSQLTSGRDEQFF	TGTGCCAGCAGCCAATTAACTAGCGGGAGAGATGAGCAGTTCTTC
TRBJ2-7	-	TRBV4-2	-	CASSQTYEQYF	TGTGCCAGCAGCCAAACCTACGAGCAGTACTTC
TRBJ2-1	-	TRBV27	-	CASVSTSSYNEQFF	TGTGCCAGCGTAAGCACGAGCTCCTACAATGAGCAGTTCTTC
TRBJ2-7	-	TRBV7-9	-	CASSLAITDSYEQYF	TGTGCCAGCAGCTTAGCGATAACGGACTCCTACGAGCAGTACTTC
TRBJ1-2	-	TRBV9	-	CASSPPGGGGYTF	TGTGCCAGCAGCCCACCGGGGGGGGGTGGCTACACCTTC
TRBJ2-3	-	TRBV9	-	CASSAGSGETDTQYF	TGTGCCAGCAGCGCCGGATCGGGGGAGACAGATACGCAGTATTTT
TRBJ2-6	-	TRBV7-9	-	CASSSSNPQSSGANVLTF	TGTGCCAGCAGCTCATCAAACCCGCAGAGCTCTGGGGCCAACGTCCTGACTTTC
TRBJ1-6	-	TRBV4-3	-	CASSQDQQSPLHF	TGCGCCAGCAGCCAAGATCAGCAGTCACCCCTCCACTTT
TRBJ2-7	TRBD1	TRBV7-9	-	CASSLRTGYEQYF	TGTGCCAGCAGCTTGAGGACAGGGTACGAGCAGTACTTC
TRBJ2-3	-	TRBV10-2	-	CASSISAGDTQYF	TGCGCCAGCAGTATAAGCGCAGGGGACACGCAGTATTTT
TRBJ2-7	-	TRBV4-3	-	CASSQERDPGGTLYEQYF	TGCGCCAGCAGCCAAGAGAGGGACCCGGGCGGGACCCTTTACGAGCAGTACTTC
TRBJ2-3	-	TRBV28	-	CASSPRTDKAATDTQYF	TGTGCCAGCAGCCCCCGGACAGACAAGGCGGCCACAGATACGCAGTATTTT
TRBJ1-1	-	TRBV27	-	CASRTGTEAFF	TGTGCCAGCAGGACAGGCACTGAAGCTTTCTTT
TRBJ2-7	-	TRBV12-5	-	CASGFLGAEYEQYF	TGTGCTAGTGGTTTCTTGGGGGCCGAGTACGAGCAGTACTTC
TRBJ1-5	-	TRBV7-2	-	CASSLEGFQPQHF	TGTGCCAGCAGCTTAGAGGGGTTTCAGCCCCAGCATTTT
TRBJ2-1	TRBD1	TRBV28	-	CASSSAGTGNYNEQFF	TGTGCCAGCAGTTCCGCCGGGACAGGGAACTACAATGAGCAGTTCTTC
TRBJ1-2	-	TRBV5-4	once	CASSFWGDGYGYTF	TGTGCCAGCAGCTTTTGGGGTGATGGCTATGGCTACACCTTC
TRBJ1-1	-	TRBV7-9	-	CASSFGEVNTEAFF	TGTGCCAGCAGCTTTGGGGAAGTGAACACTGAAGCTTTCTTT
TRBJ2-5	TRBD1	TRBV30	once	CAWNGQGGLQETQYF	TGTGCCTGGAACGGACAGGGGGGACTCCAAGAGACCCAGTACTTC
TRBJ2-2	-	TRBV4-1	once	CASSQDLERRATGELFF	TGCGCCAGCAGCCAAGATCTTGAACGGAGGGCCACCGGGGAGCTGTTTTTT